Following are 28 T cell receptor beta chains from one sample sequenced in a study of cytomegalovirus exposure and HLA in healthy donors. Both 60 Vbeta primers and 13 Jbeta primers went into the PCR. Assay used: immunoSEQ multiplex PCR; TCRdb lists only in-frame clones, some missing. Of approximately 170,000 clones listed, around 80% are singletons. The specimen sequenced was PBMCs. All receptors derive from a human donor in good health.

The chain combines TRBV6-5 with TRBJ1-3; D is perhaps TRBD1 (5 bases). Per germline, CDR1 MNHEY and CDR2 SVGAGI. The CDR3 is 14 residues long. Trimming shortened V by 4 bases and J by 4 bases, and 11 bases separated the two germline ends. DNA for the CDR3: TGTGCCAGCAGTTTCAGTGACAGAGGAAACACCATATATTTT. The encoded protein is CASSFSDRGNTIYF.

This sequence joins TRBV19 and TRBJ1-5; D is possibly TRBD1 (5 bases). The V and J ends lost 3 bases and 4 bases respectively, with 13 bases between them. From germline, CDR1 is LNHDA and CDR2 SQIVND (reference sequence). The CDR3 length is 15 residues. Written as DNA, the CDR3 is TGTGCCAGTAGTATCCCCAGGGTTGGGAATCAGCCCCAGCATTTT. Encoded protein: CASSIPRVGNQPQHF.

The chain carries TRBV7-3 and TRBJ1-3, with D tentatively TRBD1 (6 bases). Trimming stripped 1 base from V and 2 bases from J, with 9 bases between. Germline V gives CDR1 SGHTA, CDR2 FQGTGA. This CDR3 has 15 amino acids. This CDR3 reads CASSLSGDTGNTIYF. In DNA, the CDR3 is TGTGCCAGCAGCTTAAGTGGGGACACTGGAAACACCATATATTTT.

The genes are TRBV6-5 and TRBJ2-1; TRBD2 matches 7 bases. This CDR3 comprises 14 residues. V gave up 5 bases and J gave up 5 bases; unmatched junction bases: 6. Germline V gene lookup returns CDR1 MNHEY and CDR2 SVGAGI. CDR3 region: CASSLRTSNNEQFF. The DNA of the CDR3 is TGTGCCAGCAGTCTCCGGACTAGTAACAATGAGCAGTTCTTC.

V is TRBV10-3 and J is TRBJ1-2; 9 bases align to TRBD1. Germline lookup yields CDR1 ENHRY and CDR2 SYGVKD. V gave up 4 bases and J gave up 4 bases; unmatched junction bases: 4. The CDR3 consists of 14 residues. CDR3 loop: CAISGGQGGYGYTF. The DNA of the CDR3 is TGTGCCATCAGTGGGGGACAGGGTGGCTATGGCTACACCTTC.

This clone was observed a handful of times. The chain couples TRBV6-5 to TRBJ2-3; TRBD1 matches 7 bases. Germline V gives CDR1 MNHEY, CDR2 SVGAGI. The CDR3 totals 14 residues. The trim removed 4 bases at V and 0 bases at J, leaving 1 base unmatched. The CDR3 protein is CASSSGQSTDTQYF. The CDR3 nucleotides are TGTGCCAGCAGTTCGGGACAGAGCACAGATACGCAGTATTTT.

CDR3 sequence reads: CASSWGLAGLETQYF. CDR3 coding DNA: TGCGCCAGCAGCTGGGGTCTAGCGGGGTTAGAGACCCAGTACTTC. V and J are TRBV5-1 and TRBJ2-5; the match to TRBD2 covers 9 bases. Losses at the gene ends were 3 bases for V and 4 bases for J; bases not matched to a gene: 7. CDR3 length: 15 amino acids. Germline V CDR1 and CDR2: SGHRS, YFSETQ.

The DNA of the CDR3 is TGTGCCAGCAGTTCCCTCCTATACACTGAAGCTTTCTTT. Translating it yields CASSSLLYTEAFF. The J gene is TRBJ1-1, the V gene TRBV6-5; D not resolved. The CDR3 extends over 13 amino acids. Trimming removed 4 bases at V and 3 bases at J, with 9 bases between. Germline CDR1 and CDR2: MNHEY and SVGAGI.

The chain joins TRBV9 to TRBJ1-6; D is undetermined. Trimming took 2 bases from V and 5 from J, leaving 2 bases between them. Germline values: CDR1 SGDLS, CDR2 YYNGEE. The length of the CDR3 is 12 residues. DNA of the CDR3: TGTGCCAGCAGCGTCGATAATTCACCCCTCCACTTT. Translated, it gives CASSVDNSPLHF.

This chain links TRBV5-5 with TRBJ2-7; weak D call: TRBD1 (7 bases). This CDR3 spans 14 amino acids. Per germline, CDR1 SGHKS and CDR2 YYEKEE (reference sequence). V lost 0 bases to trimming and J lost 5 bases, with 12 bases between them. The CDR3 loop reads CASSLEQGTDEQYF. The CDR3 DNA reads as TGTGCCAGCAGCTTGGAACAGGGGACTGACGAGCAGTACTTC.

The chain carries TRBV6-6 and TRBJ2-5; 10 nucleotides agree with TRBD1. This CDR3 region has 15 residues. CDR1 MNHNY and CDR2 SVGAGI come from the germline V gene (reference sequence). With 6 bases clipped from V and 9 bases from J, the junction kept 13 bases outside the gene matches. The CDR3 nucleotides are TGTGCCAGCAGCTACCGCCGGGACAGGGGATTGCCCCAGTACTTC. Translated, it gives CASSYRRDRGLPQYF.

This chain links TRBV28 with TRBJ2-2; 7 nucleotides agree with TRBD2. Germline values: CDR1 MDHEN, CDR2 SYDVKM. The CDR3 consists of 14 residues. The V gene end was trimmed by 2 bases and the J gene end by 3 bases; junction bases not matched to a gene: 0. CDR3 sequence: CASSLGGDTGELFF. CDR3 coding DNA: TGTGCCAGCAGTTTAGGGGGGGACACCGGGGAGCTGTTTTTT.

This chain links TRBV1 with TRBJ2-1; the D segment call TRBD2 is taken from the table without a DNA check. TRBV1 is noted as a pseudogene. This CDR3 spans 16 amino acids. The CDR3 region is CTIQPMGLAGDNEQFF. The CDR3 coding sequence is TGCACCATTCAGCCCATGGGACTAGCGGGGGACAATGAGCAGTTCTTC.

Written as DNA, the CDR3 is TGTGCCAGCAGCTTATCGCAGGGGATCAGAGAGACCCAGTACTTC. Its protein product is CASSLSQGIRETQYF. The chain has TRBV7-2 and TRBJ2-5, with a weak D call TRBD1 (6 bases). The V end lost 2 bases, the J end lost 4 bases, and 14 bases lay between the germline ends. Germline CDR1 reads SGHTA; CDR2 reads FQGNSA. The length of the CDR3 is 15 residues. The variable domain in full, completed from reference TRBV7-2 and TRBJ2-5, reads GAGVSQSPSNKVTEKGKDVELRCDPISGHTALYWYRQSLGQGLEFLIYFQGNSAPDKSGLPSDRFSAERTGGSVSTLTIQRTQQEDSAVYLCASSLSQGIRETQYFGPGTRLLVL.

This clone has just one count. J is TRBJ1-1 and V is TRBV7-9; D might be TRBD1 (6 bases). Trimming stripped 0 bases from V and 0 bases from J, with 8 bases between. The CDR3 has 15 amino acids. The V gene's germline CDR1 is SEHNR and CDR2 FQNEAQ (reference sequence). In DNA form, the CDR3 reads TGTGCCAGCAGCTTAGCGCAGGGGATGAACACTGAAGCTTTCTTT. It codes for CASSLAQGMNTEAFF.

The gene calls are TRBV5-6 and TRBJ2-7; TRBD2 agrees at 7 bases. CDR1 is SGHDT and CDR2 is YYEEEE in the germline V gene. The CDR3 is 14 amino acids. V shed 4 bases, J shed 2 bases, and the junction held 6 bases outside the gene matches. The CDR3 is CASSARGVTYEQYF. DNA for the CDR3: TGTGCCAGCAGCGCACGGGGGGTTACCTACGAGCAGTACTTC.

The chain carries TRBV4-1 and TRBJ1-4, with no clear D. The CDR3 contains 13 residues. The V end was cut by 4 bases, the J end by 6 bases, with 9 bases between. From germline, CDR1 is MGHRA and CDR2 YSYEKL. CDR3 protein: CASSRAFDEKLFF. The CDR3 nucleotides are TGCGCCAGCAGCCGGGCTTTTGATGAAAAACTGTTTTTT.

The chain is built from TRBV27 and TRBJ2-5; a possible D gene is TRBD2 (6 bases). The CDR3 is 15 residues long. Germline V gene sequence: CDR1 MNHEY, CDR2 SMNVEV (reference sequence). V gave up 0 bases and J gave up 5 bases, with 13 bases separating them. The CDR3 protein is CASSLSPLLAETQYF. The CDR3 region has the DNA TGTGCCAGCAGTTTATCCCCCTTACTAGCCGAGACCCAGTACTTC.

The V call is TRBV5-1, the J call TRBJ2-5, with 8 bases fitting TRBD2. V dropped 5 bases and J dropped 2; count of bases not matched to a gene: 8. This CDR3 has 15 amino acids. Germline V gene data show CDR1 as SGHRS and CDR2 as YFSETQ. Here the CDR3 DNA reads TGCGCCAGCAGACTACTAGCGGAAATACAAGAGACCCAGTACTTC. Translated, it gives CASRLLAEIQETQYF.

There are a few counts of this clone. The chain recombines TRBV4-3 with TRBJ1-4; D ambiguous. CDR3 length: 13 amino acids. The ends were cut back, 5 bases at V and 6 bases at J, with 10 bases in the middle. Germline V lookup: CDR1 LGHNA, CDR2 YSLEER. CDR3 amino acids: CASSSRRDEKLFF. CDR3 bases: TGCGCCAGCAGCTCCCGGAGAGATGAAAAACTGTTTTTT.

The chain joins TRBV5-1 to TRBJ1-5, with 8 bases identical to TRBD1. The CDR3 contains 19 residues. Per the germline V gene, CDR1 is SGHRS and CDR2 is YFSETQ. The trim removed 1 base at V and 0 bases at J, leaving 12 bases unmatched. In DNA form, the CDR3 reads TGCGCCAGCAGCTTGACCCCCGGGACAGGTTCCTATAGCAATCAGCCCCAGCATTTT. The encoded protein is CASSLTPGTGSYSNQPQHF.

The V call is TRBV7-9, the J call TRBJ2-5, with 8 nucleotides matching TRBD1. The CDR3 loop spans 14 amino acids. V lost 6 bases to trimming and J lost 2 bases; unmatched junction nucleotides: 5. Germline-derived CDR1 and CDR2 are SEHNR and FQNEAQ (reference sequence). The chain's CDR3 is CASRPQGEQETQYF. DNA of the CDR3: TGTGCCAGCAGACCACAGGGGGAACAAGAGACCCAGTACTTC. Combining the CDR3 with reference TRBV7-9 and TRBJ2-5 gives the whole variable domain DTGVSQNPRHKITKRGQNVTFRCDPISEHNRLYWYRQTLGQGPEFLTYFQNEAQLEKSRLLSDRFSAERPKGSFSTLEIQRTEQGDSAMYLCASRPQGEQETQYFGPGTRLLVL.

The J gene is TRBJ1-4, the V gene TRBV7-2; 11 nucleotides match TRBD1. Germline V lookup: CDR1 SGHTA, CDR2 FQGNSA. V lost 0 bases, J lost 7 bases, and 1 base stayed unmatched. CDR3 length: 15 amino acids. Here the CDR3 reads CASSLAGTGGEKLFF. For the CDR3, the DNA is TGTGCCAGCAGCTTAGCCGGGACAGGGGGTGAAAAACTGTTTTTT. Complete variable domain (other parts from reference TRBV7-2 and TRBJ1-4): GAGVSQSPSNKVTEKGKDVELRCDPISGHTALYWYRQSLGQGLEFLIYFQGNSAPDKSGLPSDRFSAERTGGSVSTLTIQRTQQEDSAVYLCASSLAGTGGEKLFFGSGTQLSVL.

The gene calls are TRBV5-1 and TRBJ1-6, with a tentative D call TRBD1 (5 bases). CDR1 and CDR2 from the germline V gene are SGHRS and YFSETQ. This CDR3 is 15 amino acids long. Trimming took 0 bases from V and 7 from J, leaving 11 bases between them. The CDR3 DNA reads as TGCGCCAGCAGCTTGGCCCCGACAGCGAATTCACCCCTCCACTTT. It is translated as CASSLAPTANSPLHF.

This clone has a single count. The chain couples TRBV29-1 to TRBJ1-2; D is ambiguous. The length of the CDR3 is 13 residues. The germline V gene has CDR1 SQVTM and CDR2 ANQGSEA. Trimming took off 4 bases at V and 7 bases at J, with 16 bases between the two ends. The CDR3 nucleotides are TGCAGCGTTGGACCCCTGGAAGGGAGTGGCTACACCTTC. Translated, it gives CSVGPLEGSGYTF.

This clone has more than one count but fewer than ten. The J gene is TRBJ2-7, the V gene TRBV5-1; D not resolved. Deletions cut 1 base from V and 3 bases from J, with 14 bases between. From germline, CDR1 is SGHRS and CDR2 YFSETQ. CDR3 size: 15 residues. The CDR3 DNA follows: TGCGCCAGCAGCTTGCAGGCAGAAGGTAGCTACGAGCAGTACTTC. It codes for CASSLQAEGSYEQYF.

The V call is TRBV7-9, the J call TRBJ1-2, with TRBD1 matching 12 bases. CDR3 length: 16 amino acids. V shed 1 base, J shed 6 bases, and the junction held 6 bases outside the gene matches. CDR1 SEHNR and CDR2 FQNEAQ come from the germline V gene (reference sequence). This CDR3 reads CASSLGPGTGGDGYTF. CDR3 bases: TGTGCCAGCAGCTTAGGGCCTGGGACAGGGGGCGATGGCTACACCTTC. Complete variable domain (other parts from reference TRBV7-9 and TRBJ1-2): DTGVSQNPRHKITKRGQNVTFRCDPISEHNRLYWYRQTLGQGPEFLTYFQNEAQLEKSRLLSDRFSAERPKGSFSTLEIQRTEQGDSAMYLCASSLGPGTGGDGYTFGSGTRLTVV.

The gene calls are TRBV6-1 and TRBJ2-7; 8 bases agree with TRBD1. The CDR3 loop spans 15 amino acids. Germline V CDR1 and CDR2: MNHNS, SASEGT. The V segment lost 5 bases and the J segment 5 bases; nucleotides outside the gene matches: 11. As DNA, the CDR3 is TGTGCCAGCAGTTTTTTGGACAGGGCCGGGAACGAGCAGTACTTC. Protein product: CASSFLDRAGNEQYF.